The 15 T cell receptor beta chains listed next were all sequenced from one sample in a study of identical twins. TCRdb itself ran the 5' RACE reads through MiXCR, one entry per CDR3 protein. In the table there are about 220,000 distinct CDR3 sequences, around 6.8% of which are singletons. These data also featured in a second study, about yellow fever vaccine responses in identical twins.

Input material: memory (CD45RO+) T cells sorted from blood. The receptors were sampled from a woman younger than 30 in good health.

The J gene is TRBJ2-4, the V gene TRBV20-1; 10 bases align to TRBD1. The length of the CDR3 is 18 residues. In germline, CDR1 is DFQATT, CDR2 SNEGSKA (reference sequence). V shed 1 base and J 5 bases; nucleotides not matched to a gene: 14. This chain's CDR3 is CSARGFWAGQGLQNIQYF. In nucleotides, the CDR3 is TGCAGTGCTAGAGGGTTTTGGGCGGGACAGGGGCTACAAAACATTCAGTACTTC.

The chain has TRBV7-2 and TRBJ2-1, with D perhaps TRBD2 (6 bases). Germline V lookup: CDR1 SGHTA, CDR2 FQGNSA. V shed 1 base and J shed 0 bases, with 10 bases lying between them. The CDR3 contains 16 residues. For the CDR3, the DNA is TGTGCCAGCAGCTTAGATAGCGGAGGCTCCTACAATGAGCAGTTCTTC. As protein: CASSLDSGGSYNEQFF.

This rearrangement joins TRBV7-2 to TRBJ2-1, with TRBD1 identical over 12 bases. The CDR3 consists of 16 residues. Germline V CDR1 and CDR2: SGHTA, FQGNSA. The V and J ends lost 3 bases and 9 bases, in that order; junction bases with no gene match: 9. CDR3 bases: TGTGCCAGCAGCTTCGGGACAGGGGGCAGATATGGTGAGCAGTTCTTC. It encodes CASSFGTGGRYGEQFF.

This clonotype was seen a few times. The chain recombines TRBV15 with TRBJ2-1; a weak D match, TRBD2 (5 bases). Germline CDR1 reads LNHNV; CDR2 reads YYDKDF (reference sequence). The ends were cut back, 8 bases at V and 1 base at J, with 12 bases in the middle. CDR3 length: 14 amino acids. The CDR3 here is CATSRGGSYNEQFF. CDR3 DNA sequence: TGTGCCACCTCTCGGGGTGGTTCCTACAATGAGCAGTTCTTC.

The rearrangement joins TRBV5-6 to TRBJ2-3; TRBD1 agrees at 8 bases. With V trimmed by 8 bases and J by 4 bases, 12 bases remained unmatched. The CDR3 length is 15 residues. The germline V gene has CDR1 SGHDT and CDR2 YYEEEE. The CDR3 sequence is CARGPGQGWADTQYF. The CDR3 nucleotides are TGTGCCAGGGGCCCCGGACAGGGTTGGGCAGATACGCAGTATTTT.

The CDR3: CASSFSQGHEQYF. As DNA, the CDR3 is TGTGCCAGCAGTTTCAGCCAGGGCCACGAGCAGTACTTC. This sequence joins TRBV27 and TRBJ2-7; a weak D match, TRBD1 (5 bases). CDR1 is MNHEY and CDR2 is SMNVEV in the germline V gene (reference sequence). CDR3 length: 13 amino acids. Trimming removed 3 bases from V and 5 bases from J, with 11 bases in between.

This sequence joins TRBV4-1 and TRBJ2-3; D could derive from TRBD1 or TRBD2 (5 bases each). The V gene lost 4 bases and the J gene lost 3 bases, with 14 bases spanning the gap. There are 15 residues in the CDR3. Looked up from germline, CDR1 is MGHRA and CDR2 is YSYEKL. CDR3 protein: CASSLGTVGTDTQYF. The CDR3 bases are TGCGCCAGCAGCCTGGGGACGGTGGGGACAGATACGCAGTATTTT.

This clonotype was found many times. The chain is built from TRBV20-1 and TRBJ2-7; perhaps TRBD1 as D (6 bases). V shed 3 bases and J shed 3 bases, with 12 bases lying between them. The CDR3 extends over 13 amino acids. Germline V CDR1 and CDR2: DFQATT, SNEGSKA (reference sequence). The CDR3 sequence: CSASGGGYYEQYF. CDR3 nucleotide sequence: TGCAGTGCTAGTGGGGGCGGCTACTACGAGCAGTACTTC.

A few counts support this clonotype. This may be a read error: a much more frequent sequence differs by one nucleotide. The chain links TRBV2 to TRBJ2-1; no reliable D call. The CDR3 runs to 12 residues. The germline gives CDR1 SNHLY, CDR2 FYNNEI. Here the CDR3 reads CASSGPYNERFF. The CDR3 DNA is TGTGCCAGCAGTGGGCCGTACAATGAGCGGTTCTTC.

V and J are TRBV5-5 and TRBJ2-7; TRBD2 matches 7 bases. This CDR3 has 17 amino acids. Germline lookup yields CDR1 SGHKS and CDR2 YYEKEE (reference sequence). The ends lost 1 base at V and 6 bases at J; junction bases unmatched: 16. CDR3 coding DNA: TGTGCCAGCAGCTTGTTATGGGTTGCGGGACTAACCCCCGAGCAGTACTTC. This codes for CASSLLWVAGLTPEQYF.

This clonotype was recorded many times. The chain combines TRBV4-3 with TRBJ2-3; D is ambiguous. The CDR3 is 15 amino acids. V was shortened by 0 bases and J by 2 bases, with 9 bases between the two germline ends. The germline V gene has CDR1 LGHNA and CDR2 YSLEER. The CDR3 loop is CASSQDRVNTDTQYF. The CDR3 bases are TGCGCCAGCAGCCAAGATCGAGTTAACACAGATACGCAGTATTTT.

This clonotype was seen more than once but under ten times. The chain combines TRBV9 with TRBJ2-3, with D perhaps TRBD1 (6 bases). V lost 2 bases and J 0 bases, leaving 10 bases between the germline ends. There are 15 residues in the CDR3. CDR1 is SGDLS and CDR2 is YYNGEE in the germline V gene. The CDR3, as DNA: TGTGCCAGCAGCGTCTCCCAGGGGAGCACAGATACGCAGTATTTT. It yields the protein CASSVSQGSTDTQYF.

The chain uses TRBV28 and TRBJ1-1, with D possibly being TRBD1 (5 bases). Trimming took off 5 bases at V and 4 bases at J, with 8 bases between the two ends. The V gene's germline CDR1 is MDHEN and CDR2 SYDVKM. CDR3 size: 12 residues. The DNA of the CDR3 is TGTGCCAGCAGTCCGGGGGTCACTGAAGCTTTCTTT. It specifies CASSPGVTEAFF.

DNA for the CDR3: TGTGCCAGTCGGGACAGGGTTGAGACCCAGTACTTC. Encoded protein: CASRDRVETQYF. The chain uses TRBV19 and TRBJ2-5; 9 nucleotides match TRBD1. J lost 5 bases, V lost 8 bases, and 3 bases had no gene match. The CDR3 sequence is 12 residues long. The germline CDR1 and CDR2 sequences are LNHDA and SQIVND (reference sequence).

This sequence joins TRBV18 and TRBJ1-5; 9 nucleotides agree with TRBD1. CDR1 KGHSH and CDR2 LQKENI come from the germline V gene. Trimming cost V 6 bases and J 5 bases; bases outside gene matches: 5. The CDR3 covers 14 residues. CDR3 amino acids: CASSLDRGYQPQHF. CDR3 in DNA: TGTGCCAGCTCCCTCGACAGGGGGTATCAGCCCCAGCATTTT. The whole variable domain, filled in from reference TRBV18 and TRBJ1-5, reads NAGVMQNPRHLVRRRGQEARLRCSPMKGHSHVYWYRQLPEEGLKFMVYLQKENIIDESGMPKERFSAEFPKEGPSILRIQQVVRGDSAAYFCASSLDRGYQPQHFGDGTRLSIL.